The 27 T cell receptor beta chains below were found in one sample sequenced in a study of control samples from healthy donors and cancer patients. Measured with immunoSEQ multiplex PCR; TCRdb has only the in-frame clones, and not every one. The sample lists 90,000 or so clones; 85% to 90% were seen once. Material: blood. The receptor source for this set is a woman aged 55-69 years in good health.

V gene TRBV7-6 combines with J gene TRBJ1-4; D remains unclear. Germline CDR1 reads SGHVS; CDR2 reads FNYEAQ. V lost 5 bases and J 1 base, leaving 11 bases between the germline ends. The CDR3 is made up of 15 amino acids. CDR3 DNA sequence: TGTGCCAGCAGCCCCCGGGGTGGAACTAATGAAAAACTGTTTTTT. Residues: CASSPRGGTNEKLFF. Full variable domain (outside the CDR3, taken from reference TRBV7-6 and TRBJ1-4): GAGVSQSPRYKVTKRGQDVALRCDPISGHVSLYWYRQALGQGPEFLTYFNYEAQQDKSGLPNDRFSAERPEGSISTLTIQRTEQRDSAMYRCASSPRGGTNEKLFFGSGTQLSVL.

The chain recombines TRBV12-3 or TRBV12-4 with TRBJ2-2; D is uncertain. V lost 4 bases and J 6 bases, leaving 3 bases between the germline ends. The CDR3 loop spans 11 amino acids. The CDR3 reads CASSSAGELFF. Written as DNA, the CDR3 is TGTGCCAGCAGTTCTGCCGGGGAGCTGTTTTTT.

This chain uses TRBV6-5 with TRBJ2-1, with D possibly TRBD1 on 6 matching bases. This CDR3 has 15 amino acids. Trimming pared 5 bases from V and 9 bases from J, leaving 20 bases between. CDR1 is MNHEY and CDR2 is SVGAGI in the germline V gene. The CDR3 sequence is CASSQQGIYVGEQFF. In nucleotides, the CDR3 is TGTGCCAGCAGTCAACAGGGTATTTACGTTGGTGAGCAGTTCTTC.

The chain combines TRBV5-6 with TRBJ1-1; TRBD1 is a possible D gene (6 bases). V was clipped by 3 bases and J by 1 base, with 25 bases between them. The CDR3 length is 19 residues. Germline CDR1 SGHDT, CDR2 YYEEEE. The CDR3 nucleotides read TGTGCCAGCAGCTACTACCGGTCCCACAACAGGGTGGGGAACACTGAAGCTTTCTTT. This encodes CASSYYRSHNRVGNTEAFF.

The V and J genes are TRBV10-3 and TRBJ1-2; 7 bases match TRBD1. The J segment lost 7 bases and the V segment lost 4 bases, leaving 6 bases of the junction unmatched. Germline V gene sequence: CDR1 ENHRY, CDR2 SYGVKD. There are 13 residues in the CDR3. The CDR3 DNA follows: TGTGCCATCAGTGGGTTCGAGGGGGCTGGCTACACCTTC. It translates to CAISGFEGAGYTF.

The CDR3 loop is CASSTRLAGGRNEQFF. The DNA of the CDR3 is TGTGCCAGCAGCACACGACTAGCGGGGGGGCGCAATGAGCAGTTCTTC. The chain combines TRBV7-8 with TRBJ2-1; 14 nucleotides align to TRBD2. V trimming: 5 bases; J trimming: 6 bases; junction bases outside the gene matches: 6. CDR1 SGHVS and CDR2 FQNEAQ come from the germline V gene. This CDR3 has 16 amino acids.

This chain connects TRBV10-3 to TRBJ2-6; TRBD1 aligns across 8 bases. CDR1 is ENHRY and CDR2 is SYGVKD in the germline V gene. The CDR3 covers 16 residues. With 10 bases clipped from V and 0 bases from J, the junction kept 8 bases outside the gene matches. For the CDR3, the DNA is TGTGCCACCCGACAGGGGTTTAGCTCTGGGGCCAACGTCCTGACTTTC. It is translated as CATRQGFSSGANVLTF.

The chain employs TRBV5-4 and TRBJ1-6, with a possible D match to TRBD1 (6 bases). This CDR3 is built from 15 residues. The V gene lost 0 bases and the J gene lost 6 bases, with 10 bases spanning the gap. Germline V gene data show CDR1 as SGHNT and CDR2 as YYREEE (reference sequence). CDR3 coding DNA: TGTGCCAGCAGCTTGGGCAGGGGCACTAATTCACCCCTCCACTTT. Translating it yields CASSLGRGTNSPLHF.

The rearrangement joins TRBV6-5 to TRBJ1-2; D is possibly TRBD1 (6 bases). V was shortened by 6 bases and J by 6 bases, with 17 bases between the two germline ends. Germline CDR1 MNHEY, CDR2 SVGAGI. The CDR3 contains 14 residues. CDR3 coding DNA: TGTGCCAGCAGCCTACCTATACAGGGCAATGGCTACACCTTC. It yields the protein CASSLPIQGNGYTF.

This clone was seen just once. The rearrangement joins TRBV5-1 to TRBJ1-2; a possible D gene is TRBD1 (5 bases). The CDR3 is made up of 13 amino acids. V dropped 6 bases and J dropped 8 bases, with 17 bases sitting between them. CDR1 SGHRS and CDR2 YFSETQ come from the germline V gene. The CDR3 is CASTMNGGSGYTF. Written as DNA, the CDR3 is TGCGCCAGCACCATGAATGGGGGTAGCGGCTACACCTTC.

V usage is TRBV5-6 and J usage is TRBJ2-1; perhaps TRBD2 as D (7 bases). There are 16 residues in the CDR3. V was shortened by 5 bases and J by 9 bases, with 24 bases between the two germline ends. CDR1 SGHDT and CDR2 YYEEEE come from the germline V gene. The CDR3 region is CASRPGQFSGMGEQFF. The CDR3 nucleotides read TGTGCCAGCAGACCTGGACAGTTCAGCGGGATGGGTGAGCAGTTCTTC.

The gene calls are TRBV25-1 and TRBJ2-7; TRBD1 agrees at 8 bases. After removal of 3 bases from V and 1 base from J, the junction contained 2 bases not matched to a gene. Germline loops: CDR1 MGHDK, CDR2 SYGVNS. The CDR3 covers 14 residues. The CDR3 reads CASSETGASYEQYF. CDR3 nucleotides: TGTGCCAGCAGTGAGACAGGGGCATCCTACGAGCAGTACTTC.

This clone was observed a single time. The same CDR3 arises from other DNA sequences in this sample as well. This chain links TRBV5-6 with TRBJ1-2, with D possibly TRBD1 on 6 matching bases. V was cut by 3 bases and J by 8 bases, with 20 bases left in between. In germline, CDR1 is SGHDT, CDR2 YYEEEE. This CDR3 has 15 amino acids. Written as DNA, the CDR3 is TGTGCCAGCAGCTGGACAGAACAGGGAGGGGGGGGCTACACCTTC. Protein sequence: CASSWTEQGGGGYTF.

This chain connects TRBV7-9 to TRBJ1-4; D remains unclear. The germline V gene has CDR1 SEHNR and CDR2 FQNEAQ (reference sequence). The CDR3 totals 16 residues. Trimming shortened V by 0 bases and J by 3 bases, and 11 bases separated the two germline ends. The CDR3 protein is CASSLAAAGPNEKLFF. The CDR3 coding sequence is TGTGCCAGCAGCTTAGCGGCGGCAGGACCTAATGAAAAACTGTTTTTT.

This clone was found once. This chain connects TRBV19 to TRBJ2-6, with a weak D call TRBD1 (6 bases). The CDR3 is 14 amino acids. CDR1 is LNHDA, CDR2 SQIVND, per germline (reference sequence). V was pared by 8 bases and J by 2 bases, with 10 bases between. CDR3 DNA: TGTGCCAGTGGGACAAAGCCTGGGGCCAACGTCCTGACTTTC. Translating it yields CASGTKPGANVLTF.

The chain links TRBV7-3 to TRBJ2-1; a weak D match, TRBD2 (5 bases). The germline V and J ends were trimmed by 0 bases and 6 bases, with 6 bases remaining between them. Germline assignment: CDR1 SGHTA and CDR2 FQGTGA. This CDR3 has 13 residues. The CDR3 nucleotides read TGTGCCAGCAGCTTAACGGCGGGCAATGAGCAGTTCTTC. Translation gives CASSLTAGNEQFF.

CDR3 coding DNA: TGTGCCAGCAGCTTAGAGCGAGGGAGGAGATCCACCTACGAGCAGTACTTC. Protein sequence: CASSLERGRRSTYEQYF. This chain uses TRBV11-3 with TRBJ2-7; possibly TRBD2 for D (6 bases). This CDR3 has 17 amino acids. Germline lookup yields CDR1 SGHNT and CDR2 YENEEA. The V and J ends lost 0 bases and 2 bases respectively, with 17 bases between them. The whole variable domain, filled in from reference TRBV11-3 and TRBJ2-7, reads EAGVVQSPRYKIIEKKQPVAFWCNPISGHNTLYWYLQNLGQGPELLIRYENEEAVDDSQLPKDRFSAERLKGVDSTLKIQPAELGDSAVYLCASSLERGRRSTYEQYFGPGTRLTVT.

This chain connects TRBV3-1 (or the pseudogene TRBV3-2) to TRBJ2-7; tentative D call: TRBD1 (7 bases). The CDR3 is made up of 14 amino acids. V was clipped by 2 bases and J by 6 bases, with 14 bases between them. The germline CDR1 and CDR2 sequences are LGHDT and YNNKEL (reference sequence). The CDR3 region has the DNA TGTGCCAGCAGCCAACGACAGGGAGGACGCGAGCAGTACTTC. Its protein is CASSQRQGGREQYF.

In its sample, this clone was seen once. The chain joins TRBV5-4 to TRBJ1-1; tentatively, D is TRBD1 (5 bases). Trimming left V 0 bases short and J 7 bases short, with 13 bases between. Per germline, CDR1 SGHNT and CDR2 YYREEE (reference sequence). The CDR3 is 14 residues long. CDR3 sequence: CASSLVGPSNEAFF. The CDR3 bases are TGTGCCAGCAGCTTGGTGGGACCTAGCAATGAAGCTTTCTTT.

The rearrangement links TRBV10-3 to TRBJ2-1; 11 bases fit TRBD2. Germline lookup yields CDR1 ENHRY and CDR2 SYGVKD. The CDR3 has 15 amino acids. After removal of 4 bases from V and 5 bases from J, the junction contained 4 bases not matched to a gene. CDR3: CAISVTSGGNNEQFF. The CDR3 coding sequence is TGTGCCATCAGTGTTACTAGCGGGGGCAACAATGAGCAGTTCTTC.

The J gene is TRBJ1-4, the V gene TRBV10-3; TRBD1 is a possible D gene (5 bases). The CDR3 covers 17 residues. V lost 2 bases to trimming and J lost 5 bases, with 18 bases between them. Germline V gives CDR1 ENHRY, CDR2 SYGVKD. CDR3: CAISESFWEGSNEKLFF. The CDR3 DNA reads TGTGCCATCAGTGAGAGTTTCTGGGAGGGGTCAAATGAAAAACTGTTTTTT.

This rearrangement joins TRBV11-3 to TRBJ1-1; D remains ambiguous. The V gene's germline CDR1 is SGHNT and CDR2 YENEEA. The CDR3 runs to 14 residues. Between the trimmed V and J ends, which lost 0 bases and 1 base, there was a span of 6 bases. The CDR3 DNA sequence: TGTGCCAGCAGCTTAGACGGGCCGAACACTGAAGCTTTCTTT. This codes for CASSLDGPNTEAFF.

The V and J genes are TRBV12-5 and TRBJ1-2; D remains ambiguous. CDR1 and CDR2 (germline): LGHNT, FRNRAP. The CDR3 is 13 amino acids. The germline V and J ends were trimmed by 3 bases and 4 bases, with 9 bases remaining between them. The CDR3 DNA is TGTGCTAGTGGTTTTCCGGAATTCTATGGCTACACCTTC. Its translation: CASGFPEFYGYTF.

The genes are TRBV10-2 and TRBJ2-7; 13 bases fit TRBD2. The CDR3 has 16 residues. The V gene's germline CDR1 is WSHSY and CDR2 SAAADI. V lost 3 bases, J lost 2 bases, and 4 bases stayed unmatched. Written as DNA, the CDR3 is TGCGCCAGCAGTGACGTAGGGACTAGCGGGACCTACGAGCAGTACTTC. Encoded protein: CASSDVGTSGTYEQYF.

CDR3 residues: CRANRDENTEAFF. In nucleotides, the CDR3 is TGCAGAGCCAACCGGGACGAGAACACTGAAGCTTTCTTT. This rearrangement joins TRBV29-1 to TRBJ1-1; D is possibly TRBD1 (5 bases). The CDR3 extends over 13 amino acids. Germline values: CDR1 SQVTM, CDR2 ANQGSEA. Looking up the rest from reference TRBV29-1 and TRBJ1-1 gives the full variable domain: SAVISQKPSRDICQRGTSLTIQCQVDSQVTMMFWYRQQPGQSLTLIATANQGSEATYESGFVIDKFPISRPNLTFSTLTVSNMSPEDSSIYLCRANRDENTEAFFGQGTRLTVV.

The genes are TRBV5-6 and TRBJ2-7, with 10 bases lining up with TRBD1. Trimming took 3 bases from V and 5 from J; bases not matched to a gene: 11. From germline, CDR1 is SGHDT and CDR2 YYEEEE. The CDR3 extends over 16 amino acids. Written as DNA, the CDR3 is TGTGCCAGCAGCTGGGCTTCCGGGACAGGGGTCAACGAGCAGTACTTC. Translating gives CASSWASGTGVNEQYF.

The chain recombines TRBV5-8 with TRBJ1-2; possibly TRBD1 for D (6 bases). This CDR3 has 15 residues. V lost 1 base and J lost 3, with 13 bases in between. The V gene's germline CDR1 is SGHTS and CDR2 YDEGEE. CDR3 region: CASSLPGGLHYGYTF. The CDR3 nucleotides read TGTGCCAGCAGCTTGCCTGGGGGCTTGCACTATGGCTACACCTTC.